The rows below give T cell receptor beta chains drawn from one sample of a study of breast tumors, draining lymph nodes, adjacent tissues. TCRdb re-called the multiplex PCR reads through MiXCR, storing one row per CDR3 protein. The repertoire has under 150,000 distinct CDR3 sequences, more than 20% of them found once; the top ten carry about 2.4%. Sequenced material: axillary lymph node tissue. The receptors were sampled from a female donor with breast cancer. Some clones in this sample may be carry-over from other donors' samples. Each CDR3 is given with its conserved first and last residue. D genes are given only for firm matches. Only some rows state a clone size, as once, few, many or a class for expanded clones.

TRBD2,TRBV18,TRBJ2-7,NA,TGTGCCGGCTCATCTAGCGGGAGTTCTTACGAGCAGTACTTC,CAGSSSGSSYEQYF
NA,TRBV5-6,TRBJ1-2,many,TGTGCCAGCAGTACTAGAGTCCACAAAGATGGCTACACCTTC,CASSTRVHKDGYTF
NA,TRBV20-1,TRBJ2-1,many,TGCAGTGCCAGGGGGGGATTCCTACGCGGTGCCTACAATGAGCAGTTCTTC,CSARGGFLRGAYNEQFF
NA,TRBV28,TRBJ1-3,NA,TGTGCCAGTTCGCTTGAGGGTGTTAACGGAAACACCATATATTTT,CASSLEGVNGNTIYF
TRBD2,TRBV19,TRBJ2-5,NA,TGTGCCAGTAGTACCGGACTAGCGGGAGGGCCAATTGGGCAAGAGACCCAGTACTTC,CASSTGLAGGPIGQETQYF
NA,TRBV5-5,TRBJ1-6,many,TGTGCCAGCAGCCCAGGACAGCCGAATTCACCCCTCCACTTT,CASSPGQPNSPLHF
TRBD1,TRBV5-1,TRBJ2-1,NA,TGCGCCAGCGGCTTGCGGACAGGTGGAGGCAGTGAGCAGTTCTTC,CASGLRTGGGSEQFF
NA,TRBV15,TRBJ2-6,many,TGTGCCACCAGCAGACCCAGCGGGCTAGCCTCTGGGGCCAACGTCCTGACTTTC,CATSRPSGLASGANVLTF
NA,TRBV30,TRBJ2-6,many,TGTGCCTGGAGGCAGGGCTCTGGGGCCAACGTCCTGACTTTC,CAWRQGSGANVLTF
TRBD1,TRBV5-1,TRBJ1-1,NA,TGCGCCAGCAGCAGAGACAGGGTCACTGAAGCTTTCTTT,CASSRDRVTEAFF
NA,TRBV24-1,TRBJ2-1,once,TGTGCCACCGGTGACCCAGGGGGGGACTCCTACAATGAGCGGTTCTTC,CATGDPGGDSYNERFF
TRBD1,TRBV7-9,TRBJ2-7,many,TGTGCCAGCAGCTTAGTAGGTGCAGGGGGCTACGAGCAGTACTTC,CASSLVGAGGYEQYF
NA,TRBV12-3/TRBV12-4,TRBJ1-2,many,TGTGCCAGCAGTCAAGATGGCTATGGCTACACCTTC,CASSQDGYGYTF
TRBD2,TRBV24-1,TRBJ2-3,many,TGTGCCACCAGTGCGGCTAGCGGGAGTGCAGATACGCAGTATTTT,CATSAASGSADTQYF
NA,TRBV24-1,TRBJ2-2,many,TGTGCCACCAGTGATTTCGTTGCCGGGGAGCTGTTTTTT,CATSDFVAGELFF
NA,TRBV5-1,TRBJ2-5,many,TGCGCCAGCAGCTTGTCGGAGGGGGCTGTGAGGCGAGAGACCCAGTACTTC,CASSLSEGAVRRETQYF
TRBD1,TRBV20-1,TRBJ1-5,many,TGCAGTGCTAGTCAGACAGGGAATCAGCCCCAGCATTTT,CSASQTGNQPQHF
TRBD1,TRBV6-5,TRBJ2-7,many,TGTGCCAGCAGTTACCGGGACAGGGGGACCTACGAGCAGTACTTC,CASSYRDRGTYEQYF
TRBD2,TRBV3-1,TRBJ2-5,many,TGTGCCAGCAGCCAAGAAATAGCGGGAGCCCAAGAGACCCAGTACTTC,CASSQEIAGAQETQYF
NA,TRBV4-2,TRBJ1-4,many,TGTGCCAGCAGCCAAGCCGGCGAAAAACTGTTTTTT,CASSQAGEKLFF
NA,TRBV20-1,TRBJ2-7,many,TGCAGTGCTAGACAGGGGCTTAGGGACGAGCAGTACTTC,CSARQGLRDEQYF
NA,TRBV7-2,TRBJ2-7,many,TGTGCCAGCAGCTCCCGGGACGGAAGCTCCTACGAGCAGTACTTC,CASSSRDGSSYEQYF
NA,TRBV20-1,TRBJ2-1,many,TGCAGTGCTAGACTACTAGCCGCCTACAATGAGCAGTTCTTC,CSARLLAAYNEQFF
NA,TRBV6-1,TRBJ2-7,many,TGTGCCAGCAGTGCGCCCGGGACCTACGAGCAGTACTTC,CASSAPGTYEQYF
TRBD1,TRBV3-1,TRBJ1-3,many,TGTGCCAGCAGCCGCAGGACAGGAGCATCTGGAAACACCATATATTTT,CASSRRTGASGNTIYF
TRBD1,TRBV2,TRBJ2-5,many,TGTGCCAGCAGTGAGCAGGGGACAGGAGAGACCCAGTACTTC,CASSEQGTGETQYF
TRBD2,TRBV4-2,TRBJ2-7,many,TGTGCCAGCAGCCAAGATAACGCTAGCGGCTACGAGCAGTACTTC,CASSQDNASGYEQYF